This TCR beta chain was found in a study of chemoradiotherapy in HPV16-positive cancers. Whole-study findings and limits: The functional HPV-specific definition rests on just two HPV16-positive patients. During treatment, candidate HPV-specific clones and E7-related motifs expanded in tumor.

V was cut by 0 bases and J by 5 bases, with 4 bases left in between. CDR3 length: 12 residues. CDR1 is WNHNN and CDR2 is SYGVQD in the germline V gene (reference sequence). Using immunoSEQ multiplex PCR, the repertoire was profiled, and TCRdb retains in-frame clones only, with some absent. The table includes about 690 clones, about 92% detected once. On this clone: The antigen is undetermined.

The chain couples TRBV10-1 to TRBJ2-5; no definite D call. This specimen consisted of tumor tissue, obtained from a patient who underwent chemoradiotherapy. The receptor's source is a human donor with HPV-associated anogenital cancer. In DNA, the CDR3 is TGCGCCAGCAGTGAGTCTTGCGAGACCCAGTACTTC. It translates to CASSESCETQYF.